The sequence of this T cell receptor (beta chain) was determined in a study of CD8 T cells in Susac syndrome. With random hexamers, reverse transcription was performed on about 0.45 to 1 ug of RNA. Using its own MiXCR run on the immunoSEQ multiplex PCR reads, TCRdb lists one record per CDR3 protein. Among fewer than 350,000 distinct CDR3 sequences, 65% to 90% were seen once, and the ten largest hold 0.21%. The V gene lost 6 bases and the J gene lost 3 bases, with 14 bases spanning the gap. This CDR3 region has 14 residues. Germline CDR1 MNHEY, CDR2 SVGAGI. V is TRBV6-5 and J is TRBJ1-1; D perhaps matches TRBD1 (6 bases). The sequencing sample was made of CD8+ T cells from PBMCs. This receptor was identified in a human donor with multiple sclerosis. As DNA, the CDR3 is TGTGCCAGCAGCGCTGGGGGCTTGTACACTGAAGCTTTCTTT. Protein product: CASSAGGLYTEAFF.